The next 31 T cell receptor beta chains were all read from a single sample in a study of cytomegalovirus exposure and HLA in healthy donors. Assay used: immunoSEQ multiplex PCR; TCRdb lists only in-frame clones, some missing. The sample contains 200,000 or so clones, about 90% of which appear only once. The sequencing sample was made of PBMCs. Receptors originate from a woman aged 18-29 years in good health and CMV-seronegative.

J is TRBJ2-5 and V is TRBV28; D is ambiguous. Germline V gives CDR1 MDHEN, CDR2 SYDVKM. Trimming took off 6 bases at V and 0 bases at J, with 5 bases between the two ends. CDR3 length: 12 residues. CDR3 sequence: CASSRYQETQYF. CDR3 in DNA: TGTGCCAGCAGCAGGTACCAAGAGACCCAGTACTTC.

The chain carries TRBV27 and TRBJ2-5, with D possibly matching TRBD2 (5 bases). The germline CDR1 and CDR2 sequences are MNHEY and SMNVEV (reference sequence). V was shortened by 2 bases and J by 4 bases, with 14 bases between the two germline ends. The CDR3 runs to 15 residues. CDR3: CASSLTGTRGETQYF. CDR3 in DNA: TGTGCCAGCAGTTTAACGGGAACCCGCGGAGAGACCCAGTACTTC.

The gene calls are TRBV5-1 and TRBJ2-2, with 10 nucleotides matching TRBD2. This CDR3 spans 16 amino acids. The germline V gene encodes CDR1 SGHRS and CDR2 YFSETQ. V lost 1 base to trimming and J lost 5 bases; unmatched junction nucleotides: 5. CDR3 sequence (DNA): TGCGCCAGCAGCTTGCCTAGCGGGAGAGGAACCGGGGAGCTGTTTTTT. Translating gives CASSLPSGRGTGELFF.

The gene calls are TRBV9 and TRBJ2-2; 7 bases match TRBD2. There are 17 residues in the CDR3. The germline V gene encodes CDR1 SGDLS and CDR2 YYNGEE. J lost 4 bases, V lost 0 bases, and 9 bases had no gene match. This chain's CDR3 is CASSVVGEGLSTGELFF. The CDR3 nucleotides read TGTGCCAGCAGCGTAGTAGGGGAGGGACTCAGCACCGGGGAGCTGTTTTTT.

The rearrangement links TRBV30 to TRBJ2-3; 7 positions match TRBD2. V was clipped by 4 bases and J by 1 base; unmatched bases: 5. Per the germline V gene, CDR1 is GTSNPN and CDR2 is SVGIG (reference sequence). CDR3 length: 14 residues. The CDR3 spells CAWIREVRTDTQYF. DNA of the CDR3: TGTGCCTGGATTCGGGAGGTACGCACAGATACGCAGTATTTT. Full variable domain (rest looked up from reference TRBV30 and TRBJ2-3): SQTIHQWPATLVQPVGSPLSLECTVEGTSNPNLYWYRQAAGRGLQLLFYSVGIGQISSEVPQNLSASRPQDRQFILSSKKLLLSDSGFYLCAWIREVRTDTQYFGPGTRLTVL.

V usage is TRBV19 and J usage is TRBJ2-3, with 7 bases identical to TRBD2. The length of the CDR3 is 15 residues. Germline CDR1 is LNHDA and CDR2 is SQIVND (reference sequence). Trimming at V came to 9 bases and at J to 1 base, leaving 10 bases not matched to a gene. The CDR3 spells CASSTPGRGTDTQYF. The CDR3 DNA is TGTGCCAGCTCCACCCCGGGGAGGGGCACAGATACGCAGTATTTT.

This chain joins TRBV27 and TRBJ1-3; D is ambiguous. V was pared by 5 bases and J by 0 bases, with 8 bases between. The CDR3 consists of 14 residues. Germline assignment: CDR1 MNHEY and CDR2 SMNVEV (reference sequence). CDR3 sequence reads: CASSPRHSGNTIYF. The DNA of the CDR3 is TGTGCCAGCAGTCCGAGGCACTCTGGAAACACCATATATTTT.

This chain links TRBV30 with TRBJ1-1; TRBD1 is a possible D gene (5 bases). Germline CDR1 is GTSNPN and CDR2 is SVGIG (reference sequence). This CDR3 is built from 13 residues. Trimming removed 5 bases at V and 2 bases at J, with 12 bases between. The CDR3 sequence: CAWEGGTNTEAFF. Here the CDR3 DNA reads TGTGCCTGGGAGGGAGGGACCAACACTGAAGCTTTCTTT.

The rearrangement uses TRBV4-1 and TRBJ2-7, with no clear D. The CDR3 covers 14 residues. Trimming cost V 3 bases and J 2 bases, with 11 bases left between them. Germline V gene sequence: CDR1 MGHRA, CDR2 YSYEKL. The CDR3 region has the DNA TGCGCCAGCAGCCATCCACAGTGGACCTACGAGCAGTACTTC. Its translation is CASSHPQWTYEQYF.

The V and J genes are TRBV27 and TRBJ1-1; D not certain. V gave up 5 bases and J gave up 3 bases, with 10 bases separating them. The germline CDR1 and CDR2 sequences are MNHEY and SMNVEV (reference sequence). The CDR3 totals 13 residues. The CDR3 coding sequence is TGTGCCAGCAGTCCCGGGGATTACACTGAAGCTTTCTTT. Translating gives CASSPGDYTEAFF.

This chain uses TRBV29-1 with TRBJ2-7, with TRBD1 matching 9 bases. V shed 3 bases, J shed 1 base, and the junction held 4 bases outside the gene matches. The CDR3 is 14 residues long. Germline lookup yields CDR1 SQVTM and CDR2 ANQGSEA. The CDR3 region is CSVDLGTGSYEQYF. The CDR3, as DNA: TGCAGCGTTGACCTCGGGACAGGGTCCTACGAGCAGTACTTC.

J is TRBJ2-3 and V is TRBV29-1, with 8 bases identical to TRBD1. CDR3 length: 15 amino acids. V shed 0 bases and J 0 bases; nucleotides not matched to a gene: 2. CDR1 and CDR2 (germline): SQVTM, ANQGSEA. The CDR3 here is CSVEDRGLSTDTQYF. CDR3 in DNA: TGCAGCGTTGAAGACAGGGGGCTGAGCACAGATACGCAGTATTTT.

This clone was detected only once. The chain links TRBV10-3 to TRBJ1-5; no definite D call. The CDR3 extends over 13 amino acids. The germline CDR1 and CDR2 sequences are ENHRY and SYGVKD. Trimming cost V 3 bases and J 7 bases, with 10 bases left between them. As DNA, the CDR3 is TGTGCCATCAGTGACGAAGGAGGGCAGCCCCAGCATTTT. Protein sequence: CAISDEGGQPQHF.

The rearrangement joins TRBV29-1 to TRBJ2-5; 7 bases align to TRBD1. CDR3 size: 14 residues. V shed 1 base, J shed 1 base, and the junction held 3 bases outside the gene matches. Germline V gene data show CDR1 as SQVTM and CDR2 as ANQGSEA. The CDR3 sequence is CSVEVGTVQETQYF. CDR3 sequence (DNA): TGCAGCGTTGAAGTTGGGACAGTCCAAGAGACCCAGTACTTC.

The chain is built from TRBV27 and TRBJ1-3; D gene uncertain. This CDR3 is 15 amino acids long. Germline values: CDR1 MNHEY, CDR2 SMNVEV (reference sequence). The V and J ends lost 3 bases and 0 bases respectively, with 9 bases between them. The CDR3 spells CASSFDTNSGNTIYF. The CDR3 DNA sequence: TGTGCCAGCAGTTTTGACACAAACTCTGGAAACACCATATATTTT.

The V call is TRBV6-1, the J call TRBJ2-5, with 9 positions matching TRBD2. Germline CDR1 is MNHNS and CDR2 is SASEGT. The ends lost 2 bases at V and 5 bases at J; junction bases unmatched: 3. CDR3 length: 14 amino acids. The CDR3 nucleotides read TGTGCCAGCAGTGAACCCGGACTAGCGGAGACCCAGTACTTC. It is translated as CASSEPGLAETQYF.

In regard to this clone: One end of the junction fails to match germline, which may point to a read error. The genes are TRBV29-1 and TRBJ1-1; perhaps TRBD1 as D (6 bases). The germline V gene has CDR1 SQVTM and CDR2 ANQGSEA. The CDR3 is 13 amino acids. The CDR3 protein is CSVEETGNTEAFF. The DNA of the CDR3 is TGCAGCGTCGAAGAGACAGGGAACACTGAAGCTTTCTTT. The entire variable domain, with the rest obtained from reference TRBV29-1 and TRBJ1-1, is as follows: SAVISQKPSRDICQRGTSLTIQCQVDSQVTMMFWYRQQPGQSLTLIATANQGSEATYESGFVIDKFPISRPNLTFSTLTVSNMSPEDSSIYLCSVEETGNTEAFFGQGTRLTVV.

The V and J genes are TRBV7-6 and TRBJ2-3, with 7 bases identical to TRBD1. V lost 1 base and J lost 1; bases outside the gene matches: 2. The CDR3 covers 15 residues. Germline-derived CDR1 and CDR2 are SGHVS and FNYEAQ. The CDR3 is CASSLGDSGTDTQYF. CDR3 nucleotides: TGTGCCAGCAGCTTAGGGGACAGTGGCACAGATACGCAGTATTTT. The whole variable domain, filled in from reference TRBV7-6 and TRBJ2-3, reads GAGVSQSPRYKVTKRGQDVALRCDPISGHVSLYWYRQALGQGPEFLTYFNYEAQQDKSGLPNDRFSAERPEGSISTLTIQRTEQRDSAMYRCASSLGDSGTDTQYFGPGTRLTVL.

The chain links TRBV7-6 to TRBJ2-7; 7 bases are a match to TRBD2. Germline loops: CDR1 SGHVS, CDR2 FNYEAQ. CDR3 length: 15 amino acids. V was clipped by 0 bases and J by 2 bases; unmatched bases: 4. The CDR3 DNA reads TGTGCCAGCAGCTTAGCCGAGGGAGGGCCCTACGAGCAGTACTTC. Protein: CASSLAEGGPYEQYF.

The chain couples TRBV5-1 to TRBJ1-1; 12 nucleotides agree with TRBD1. Germline values: CDR1 SGHRS, CDR2 YFSETQ. The CDR3 has 16 amino acids. Unmatched junction bases numbered 3, after V lost 0 bases and J lost 3 bases. The CDR3 DNA reads as TGCGCCAGCAGCTTGGAGGGACAGGGGGCTCACACTGAAGCTTTCTTT. Translation gives CASSLEGQGAHTEAFF. The full variable domain, its missing parts supplied by reference TRBV5-1 and TRBJ1-1, is KAGVTQTPRYLIKTRGQQVTLSCSPISGHRSVSWYQQTPGQGLQFLFEYFSETQRNKGNFPGRFSGRQFSNSRSEMNVSTLELGDSALYLCASSLEGQGAHTEAFFGQGTRLTVV.

V is TRBV19 and J is TRBJ2-5, with a possible D match to TRBD2 (5 bases). The CDR3 runs 13 residues. Germline V gene sequence: CDR1 LNHDA, CDR2 SQIVND (reference sequence). The V and J ends lost 3 bases and 1 base respectively, with 6 bases between them. In DNA form, the CDR3 reads TGTGCCAGTAGTATCAGCGGCCAAGAGACCCAGTACTTC. Translated: CASSISGQETQYF.

V is TRBV4-1 and J is TRBJ2-1, with a possible D match to TRBD2 (6 bases). The V end lost 0 bases, the J end lost 1 base, and 10 bases lay between the germline ends. The CDR3 totals 16 residues. The germline gives CDR1 MGHRA, CDR2 YSYEKL. Here the CDR3 reads CASSQDVGGSYNEQFF. In DNA, the CDR3 is TGCGCCAGCAGCCAAGATGTGGGGGGATCCTACAATGAGCAGTTCTTC.

This chain joins TRBV11-2 and TRBJ2-2; 10 nucleotides line up with TRBD2. This CDR3 comprises 15 residues. CDR1 is SGHAT, CDR2 FQNNGV, per germline. V shed 5 bases and J 8 bases; nucleotides not matched to a gene: 8. The chain's CDR3 is CASSPWTSGRGELFF. The CDR3 coding sequence is TGTGCCAGCAGCCCCTGGACTAGCGGCCGGGGGGAGCTGTTTTTT.

A note on this clone: One junction end does not reproduce the germline sequence, and a read error may be involved. V usage is TRBV5-4 and J usage is TRBJ1-2, with a weak D call TRBD1 (5 bases). The CDR3 runs to 13 residues. Germline V gene data show CDR1 as SGHNT and CDR2 as YYREEE (reference sequence). The CDR3 region has the DNA TGTGCCAGCAGCCCCTGGGGGGTAGATGGCCACACCTTC. Translating gives CASSPWGVDGHTF.

The genes are TRBV11-2 and TRBJ2-7; 12 bases agree with TRBD2. The CDR3 consists of 16 residues. Trimming cost V 8 bases and J 5 bases; bases outside gene matches: 13. Germline V gene data show CDR1 as SGHAT and CDR2 as FQNNGV. DNA for the CDR3: TGTGCCAGCGGTACAAGACTAGCGGGAGAGGCTAACGAGCAGTACTTC. Translating it yields CASGTRLAGEANEQYF.

CDR3 loop: CASRRLAGTYEQYF. The CDR3 DNA sequence: TGTGCCAGCAGAAGACTAGCGGGGACCTACGAGCAGTACTTC. V gene TRBV6-1 combines with J gene TRBJ2-7, with 11 bases that match TRBD2. The CDR3 has 14 residues. Germline assignment: CDR1 MNHNS and CDR2 SASEGT. The V and J ends lost 6 bases and 2 bases, in that order; junction bases with no gene match: 3.

Note on this clone: The same CDR3 also results from other DNA sequences found in this sample. The rearrangement uses TRBV7-9 and TRBJ2-7; D is ambiguous. The CDR3 sequence is 12 residues long. In germline, CDR1 is SEHNR, CDR2 FQNEAQ (reference sequence). Trimming took off 5 bases at V and 4 bases at J, with 9 bases between the two ends. The CDR3 is CASSRTVYEQYF. CDR3 nucleotides: TGTGCCAGCAGCCGAACAGTTTACGAGCAGTACTTC.

This clone was observed once. The chain combines TRBV30 with TRBJ2-2; D remains ambiguous. Germline V gene data show CDR1 as GTSNPN and CDR2 as SVGIG (reference sequence). CDR3 length equals 12 residues. V dropped 0 bases and J dropped 4 bases, with 3 bases sitting between them. The DNA for the CDR3 is TGTGCCTGGAGTGTACTCACCGGGGAGCTGTTTTTT. Protein sequence: CAWSVLTGELFF.

This clone has more than one count but fewer than ten. V is TRBV6-1 and J is TRBJ1-5, with a possible D match to TRBD1 (6 bases). The CDR3 extends over 13 amino acids. Germline values: CDR1 MNHNS, CDR2 SASEGT. V was pared by 1 base and J by 10 bases, with 11 bases between. In DNA form, the CDR3 reads TGTGCCAGCAGTGAAGGGCCCAGGGGTCCCCAGCATTTT. Translating gives CASSEGPRGPQHF.

J is TRBJ2-5 and V is TRBV2; TRBD1 aligns across 7 bases. Germline V gives CDR1 SNHLY, CDR2 FYNNEI. The CDR3 is made up of 15 amino acids. V shed 3 bases, J shed 3 bases, and the junction held 7 bases outside the gene matches. The chain's CDR3 is CASSDLAGGEETQYF. CDR3 coding DNA: TGTGCCAGCAGTGACTTAGCAGGGGGTGAAGAGACCCAGTACTTC.

This clone has a single count. The gene calls are TRBV28 and TRBJ1-4; TRBD1 matches 8 bases. Trimming at V came to 3 bases and at J to 7 bases, leaving 4 bases not matched to a gene. CDR1 and CDR2 from the germline V gene are MDHEN and SYDVKM. The CDR3 is 14 residues long. CDR3: CASSFQGAREKLFF. The CDR3 nucleotides read TGTGCCAGCAGTTTTCAGGGGGCGCGTGAAAAACTGTTTTTT.